This T cell receptor (beta chain) was captured by sequencing in a study of T cell responses to AZD1222 COVID-19 vaccine. Study-wide points: Dominant CD4 TCR responses targeted spike regions 160-218 and 743-854. None of the repertoires were sampled until the peak T cell response had passed. Spike-specific TCR breadth and depth grew following two AZD1222 doses. Donors were largely white British and mainly female; clonal diversity was possibly underestimated.

In regard to this clone: The antigen remains undetermined.

Method: immunoSEQ multiplex PCR; TCRdb's copy keeps in-frame clones and lacks some. The sample lists some 110,000 clones, approximately 86% occurring once. The clonotype was recovered from an adult who received the MenACWY meningococcal vaccine as a control. Sequencing was performed on peripheral blood, taken 28 days after the second dose of the MenACWY control vaccine.

The DNA of the CDR3 is TGTGCCTCCAGACAGGGTGTAACCTACGAGCAGTACTTC. It encodes CASRQGVTYEQYF. The chain employs TRBV30 and TRBJ2-7, with 7 bases aligning to TRBD1. Germline CDR1 and CDR2: GTSNPN and SVGIG (reference sequence). This CDR3 spans 13 amino acids. J gave up 2 bases and V 7 bases, and 8 bases lay outside the gene matches.